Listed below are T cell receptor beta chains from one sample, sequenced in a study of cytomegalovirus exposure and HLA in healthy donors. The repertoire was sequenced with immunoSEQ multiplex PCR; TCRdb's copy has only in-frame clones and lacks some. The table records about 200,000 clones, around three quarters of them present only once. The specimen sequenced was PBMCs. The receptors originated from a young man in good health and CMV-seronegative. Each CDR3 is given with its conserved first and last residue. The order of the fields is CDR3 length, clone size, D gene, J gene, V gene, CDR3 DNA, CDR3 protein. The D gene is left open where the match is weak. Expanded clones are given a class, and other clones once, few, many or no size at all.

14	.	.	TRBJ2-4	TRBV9	TGTGCCAGCAGCCCGGTCCCCCGGGAAAACATTCAGTACTTC	CASSPVPRENIQYF
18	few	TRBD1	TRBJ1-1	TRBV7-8	TGTGCCAGCAGCCTTCACAGGACAGGTTCCCTTTTGAACACTGAAGCTTTCTTT	CASSLHRTGSLLNTEAFF
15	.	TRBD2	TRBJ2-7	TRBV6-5	TGTGCCAGCAGTTACGGGTTAGCGGGAGCCTACGAGCAGTACTTC	CASSYGLAGAYEQYF
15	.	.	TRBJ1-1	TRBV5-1	TGCGCCAGCAGCCGGGACTTTACGACTTTATTACAAGCTTTCTTT	CASSRDFTTLLQAFF
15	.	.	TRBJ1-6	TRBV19	TGTGCCAGTATTTCGAGGGGAGGAGATAATTCACCCCTCCACTTT	CASISRGGDNSPLHF
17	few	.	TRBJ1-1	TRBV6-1	TGTGCCAGCAGTGAAGGTTGGAGGGTAGCGGGCGGCACTGAAGCTTTCTTT	CASSEGWRVAGGTEAFF
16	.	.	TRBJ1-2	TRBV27	TGTGCCAGCACTTACATCACAGGGCAGAGAAAGGGTGGCTACACCTTC	CASTYITGQRKGGYTF
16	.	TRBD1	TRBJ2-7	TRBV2	TGTGCCAGCAGTGAAGATCAGGGGGCCGGCTCCTACGAGCAGTACTTC	CASSEDQGAGSYEQYF
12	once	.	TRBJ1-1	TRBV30	TGTGCCTCAGGGACTAACTTCGAGATCGCTTTCTTT	CASGTNFEIAFF
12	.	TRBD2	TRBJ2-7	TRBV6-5	TGTGCCAGCAGCCGCGGGAGCGACGAGCAGTACTTC	CASSRGSDEQYF
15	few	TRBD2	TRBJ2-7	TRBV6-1	TGTGCCAGCAGTGAAGAGCTAGCGGGAGTCGACGAGCAGTACTTC	CASSEELAGVDEQYF
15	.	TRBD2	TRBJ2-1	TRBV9	TGTGCCAGCAGCCCCCACAGCGGGGATTACAATGAGCAGTTCTTC	CASSPHSGDYNEQFF
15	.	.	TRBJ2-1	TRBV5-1	TGCGCCAGCAGCTGGCGCGGGGATACCTACAATGAGCAGTTCTTC	CASSWRGDTYNEQFF
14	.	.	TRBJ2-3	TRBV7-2	TGTGCCAGCAGCCCCGGGAGAGCAGTAGATACGCAGTATTTT	CASSPGRAVDTQYF
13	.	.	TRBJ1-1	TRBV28	TGTGCCCTCCGGCTACAGGTGAACACTGAAGCTTTCTTT	CALRLQVNTEAFF
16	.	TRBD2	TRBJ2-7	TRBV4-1	TGCGCCAGCAGCCAAGGTACTGGCGGGAGGGCTTACGAGCAGTACTTC	CASSQGTGGRAYEQYF
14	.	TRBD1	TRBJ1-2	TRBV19	TGTGCCAGTAGTCCGCCGGGACAGAGGGTCGGCTACACCTTC	CASSPPGQRVGYTF
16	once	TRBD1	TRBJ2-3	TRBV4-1	TGCGCCAGCAGCCCTTATATGGGACAGGGGAGGATTACGCAGTATTTT	CASSPYMGQGRITQYF
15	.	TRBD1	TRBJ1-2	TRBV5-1	TGCGCCAGCAGCGGATCAACAGGGGGGGGAGGCGGCTACACCTTC	CASSGSTGGGGGYTF
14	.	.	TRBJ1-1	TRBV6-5	TGTGCCAGCAGTACGACAGTCATGAACACTGAAGCTTTCTTT	CASSTTVMNTEAFF
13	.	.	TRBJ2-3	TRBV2	TGTGCCAGCACCGAGGACAGTTCAGATACGCAGTATTTT	CASTEDSSDTQYF
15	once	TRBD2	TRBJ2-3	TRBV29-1	TGCAGCGCGAAGGGACTAGCGGGGCGCACAGATACGCAGTATTTT	CSAKGLAGRTDTQYF
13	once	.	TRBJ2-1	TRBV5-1	TGCGCCAGCAGCTTGCAGGGGAGCAATGAGCAGTTCTTC	CASSLQGSNEQFF
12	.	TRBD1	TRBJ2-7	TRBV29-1	TGCAGCGTCGAGGGGACAGGGAACGAGCAGTACTTC	CSVEGTGNEQYF
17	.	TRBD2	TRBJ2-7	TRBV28	TGTGCCAGCAGTTCGGCGGGAGAAAGGATTTATAGCTACGAGCAGTACTTC	CASSSAGERIYSYEQYF
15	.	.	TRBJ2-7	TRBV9	TGTGCCAGCAGCCCCACCGGGACTCTGGCCTACGAGCAGTACTTC	CASSPTGTLAYEQYF
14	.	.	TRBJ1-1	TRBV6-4	TGTGCCAGCAGTGAGGCTACAGAGGGCACTGAAGCTTTCTTT	CASSEATEGTEAFF
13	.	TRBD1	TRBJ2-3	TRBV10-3	TGTGCCACGGGACAGGGTAGGGCAGATACGCAGTATTTT	CATGQGRADTQYF
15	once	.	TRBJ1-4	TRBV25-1	TGTGCCAGCAGCGCCGGGTTGACAGCTAATGAAAAACTGTTTTTT	CASSAGLTANEKLFF
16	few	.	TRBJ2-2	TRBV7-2	TGTGCCAGCAGGGAAAAGAGCGGGTACAACACCGGGGAGCTGTTTTTT	CASREKSGYNTGELFF
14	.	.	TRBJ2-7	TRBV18	TGTGCCAGCTCACCGGACCCGGGGGTGGGTGAGCAGTACTTC	CASSPDPGVGEQYF
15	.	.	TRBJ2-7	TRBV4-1	TGCGCCAGCAGCCCATTCGGTGTTGGTCCAAGCGAGCAGTACTTC	CASSPFGVGPSEQYF
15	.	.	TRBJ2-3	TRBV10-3	TGTGCCATCAGTGAAGAAGGGACCAGGGGAGATACGCAGTATTTT	CAISEEGTRGDTQYF
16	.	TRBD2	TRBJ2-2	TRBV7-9	TGTGCCAGCAGGCCTCCTAGCGGGAAGAACACCGGGGAGCTGTTTTTT	CASRPPSGKNTGELFF
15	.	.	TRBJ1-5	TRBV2	TGTGCCAGCAGTTCACGGGTGGGTTCCAATCAGCCCCAGCATTTT	CASSSRVGSNQPQHF
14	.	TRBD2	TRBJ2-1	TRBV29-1	TGCAGCGTTCGGGGGACTAGCGGCTCTTTGGAGCAGTTCTTC	CSVRGTSGSLEQFF
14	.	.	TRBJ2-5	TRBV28	TGTGCCAGCAGTTTATTCCTATTTCAAGAGACCCAGTACTTC	CASSLFLFQETQYF
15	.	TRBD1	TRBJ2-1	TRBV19	TGTGCCAGTAGTTTACAGGGGGCTCGGTACAATGAGCAGTTCTTC	CASSLQGARYNEQFF
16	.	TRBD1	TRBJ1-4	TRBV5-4	TGTGCCAGCAGCCCCGAACAGGGGGCCACTAATGAAAAACTGTTTTTT	CASSPEQGATNEKLFF
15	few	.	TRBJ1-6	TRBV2	TGTGCCAGTCAGGACCCCGCGGGGTTCGATTCACCCCTCCACTTT	CASQDPAGFDSPLHF
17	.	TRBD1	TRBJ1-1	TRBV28	TGTGCCAGCAGTGCCGGGAGGGGGCGGGTTCTAGGGGCTGAAGCTTTCTTT	CASSAGRGRVLGAEAFF